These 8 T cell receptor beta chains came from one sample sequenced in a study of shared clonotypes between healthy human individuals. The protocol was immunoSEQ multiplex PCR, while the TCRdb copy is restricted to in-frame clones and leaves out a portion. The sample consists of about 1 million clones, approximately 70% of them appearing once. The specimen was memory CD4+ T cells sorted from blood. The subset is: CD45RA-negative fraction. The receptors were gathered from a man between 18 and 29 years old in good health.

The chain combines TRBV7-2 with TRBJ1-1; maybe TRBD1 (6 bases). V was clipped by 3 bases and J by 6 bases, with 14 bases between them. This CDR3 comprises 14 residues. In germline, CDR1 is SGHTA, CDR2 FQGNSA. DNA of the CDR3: TGTGCCAGCAGCTTCAAATCAGGGGTAGCTGAAGCTTTCTTT. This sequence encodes CASSFKSGVAEAFF.

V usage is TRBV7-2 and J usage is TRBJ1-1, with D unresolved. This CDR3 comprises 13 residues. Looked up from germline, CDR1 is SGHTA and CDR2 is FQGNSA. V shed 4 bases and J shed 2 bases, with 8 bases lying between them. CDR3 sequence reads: CASSSEGNTEAFF. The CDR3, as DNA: TGTGCCAGCAGCTCGGAAGGAAACACTGAAGCTTTCTTT.

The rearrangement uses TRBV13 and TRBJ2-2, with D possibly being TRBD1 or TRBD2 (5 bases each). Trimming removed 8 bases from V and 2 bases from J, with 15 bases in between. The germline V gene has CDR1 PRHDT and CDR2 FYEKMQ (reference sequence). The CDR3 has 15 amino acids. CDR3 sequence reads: CASRTGTLNTGELFF. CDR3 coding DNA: TGTGCCAGCCGTACCGGGACCTTAAACACCGGGGAGCTGTTTTTT. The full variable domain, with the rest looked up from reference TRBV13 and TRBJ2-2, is AAGVIQSPRHLIKEKRETATLKCYPIPRHDTVYWYQQGPGQDPQFLISFYEKMQSDKGSIPDRFSAQQFSDYHSELNMSSLELGDSALYFCASRTGTLNTGELFFGEGSRLTVL.

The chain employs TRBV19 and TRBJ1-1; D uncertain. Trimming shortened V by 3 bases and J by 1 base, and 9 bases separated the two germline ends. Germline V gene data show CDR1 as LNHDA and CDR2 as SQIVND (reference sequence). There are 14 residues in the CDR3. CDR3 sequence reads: CASSINRWNTEAFF. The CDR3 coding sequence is TGTGCCAGTAGTATTAACCGTTGGAACACTGAAGCTTTCTTT.

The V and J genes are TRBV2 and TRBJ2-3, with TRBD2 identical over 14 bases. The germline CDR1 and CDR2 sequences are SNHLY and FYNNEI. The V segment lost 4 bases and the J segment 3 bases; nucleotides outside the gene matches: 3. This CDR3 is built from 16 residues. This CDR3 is CASSVTSGRGTDTQYF. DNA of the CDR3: TGTGCCAGCAGTGTGACTAGCGGGAGGGGGACAGATACGCAGTATTTT.

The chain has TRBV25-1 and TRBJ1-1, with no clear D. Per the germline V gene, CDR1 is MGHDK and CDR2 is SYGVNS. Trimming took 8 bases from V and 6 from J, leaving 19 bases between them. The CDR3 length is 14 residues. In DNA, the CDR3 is TGTGCCAGCCGCCCAGACACCTTTACTGCTGAAGCTTTCTTT. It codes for CASRPDTFTAEAFF.

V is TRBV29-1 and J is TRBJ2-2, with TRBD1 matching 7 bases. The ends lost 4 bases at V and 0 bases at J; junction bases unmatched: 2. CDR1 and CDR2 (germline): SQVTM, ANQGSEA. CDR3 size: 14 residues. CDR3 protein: CSVAQGTNTGELFF. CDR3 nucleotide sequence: TGCAGCGTTGCACAGGGGACGAACACCGGGGAGCTGTTTTTT.

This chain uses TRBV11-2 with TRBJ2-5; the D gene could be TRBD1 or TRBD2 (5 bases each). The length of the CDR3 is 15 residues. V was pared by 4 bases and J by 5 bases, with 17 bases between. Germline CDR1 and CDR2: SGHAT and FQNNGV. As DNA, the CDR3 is TGTGCCAGCAGCTCTAGCACAGGAAACGGGGAGACCCAGTACTTC. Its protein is CASSSSTGNGETQYF.